This TCR beta chain was profiled in a study of T-cell reconstitution after alpha-beta-depleted transplantation in children. Researchers prepared the TCRbeta library using unique molecular identifiers, the study reports. MiXCR, run by TCRdb on the PCR reads, gives a single entry per CDR3 protein. The repertoire has more than 500,000 distinct CDR3 sequences, 10% to 12% of them found once; the top ten carry about 14%. Trimming at V came to 1 base and at J to 8 bases, leaving 8 bases not matched to a gene. Per the germline V gene, CDR1 is SGHVS and CDR2 is FQNEAQ. The CDR3 is 17 residues long. Whole-study findings and limits: Counts and diversity of T cells one year after transplant came mostly from newly produced T cells. From surviving recipient T cells and thymic progenitors came the high day-60 TCRbeta diversity observed in some patients. About two months after transplant, alpha-beta T cells reportedly came from several hundred expanded graft clones.

This clonotype has just a few counts. The antigen is unknown. V usage is TRBV7-8 and J usage is TRBJ2-1; 13 bases match TRBD2. The sequenced sample was PBMCs, mostly from graft donor cells, obtained 180 days after TCRalphabeta/CD19-depleted stem cell transplant. This clonotype originated in a female patient aged 2-10 years who had a stem cell transplant for aplastic anemia, so the T cells may come from the graft donor. Here the CDR3 reads CASSLVATSGRRDEQFF. CDR3 DNA sequence: TGTGCCAGCAGCTTAGTGGCGACTAGCGGGAGGAGGGATGAGCAGTTCTTC.